These T cell receptor beta chains were read from a single sample in a study of read filtering for tumor transcriptome and immune sequencing. TCRdb called the reads again in MiXCR, with one record for every CDR3 protein. The sample lists approximately 140,000 distinct CDR3 sequences, approximately 13% seen once, with about 7.7% in the top ten. The source material was a population of CD138-negative cells sorted from bone marrow. The receptors come from a donor at least 40 years old with multiple myeloma. The CDR3 runs from the conserved cysteine through the conserved F or W. D genes are given only for firm matches. Clone size is given for some rows only: seen once, a few or many times, or a class if the clone is expanded.

>-|TRBJ1-2|TRBV20-1|many
CSASPPSGYGYTF
TGCAGTGCTAGCCCCCCGTCAGGCTATGGCTACACCTTC
>TRBD2|TRBJ2-1|TRBV29-1|many
CSVRAGGPDEQFF
TGCAGCGTTCGAGCGGGAGGGCCGGATGAGCAGTTCTTC
>-|TRBJ1-1|TRBV18|many
CASSPLGTGRTEAFF
TGTGCCAGCTCACCACTTGGCACAGGGAGGACTGAAGCTTTCTTT
>-|TRBJ2-1|TRBV6-2/TRBV6-3|many
CASRKDSFYEQFF
TGTGCCAGCAGGAAGGACAGCTTTTATGAGCAGTTCTTC
>-|TRBJ2-1|TRBV27|many
CASSEQGVTFYNEQFF
TGTGCCAGCAGCGAGCAAGGGGTCACCTTCTACAATGAGCAGTTCTTC
>-|TRBJ2-1|TRBV10-3|-
CAISETGSSYNEQFF
TGTGCCATCAGTGAAACCGGGAGCTCCTACAATGAGCAGTTCTTC
>TRBD2|TRBJ2-5|TRBV5-4|-
CASSLSASGGFSSETQYF
TGTGCCAGCAGCTTGTCGGCTAGCGGGGGTTTCTCGTCAGAGACCCAGTACTTC
>-|TRBJ2-3|TRBV11-2|few
CASSLGLTTSTDTQYF
TGTGCCAGCAGCTTAGGTCTGACGACTAGCACAGATACGCAGTATTTT
>TRBD2|TRBJ2-1|TRBV24-1|many
CATSDLTSGRYEQFF
TGTGCCACCAGTGATTTGACTAGCGGGAGATATGAGCAGTTCTTC
>TRBD1|TRBJ1-1|TRBV5-1|many
CASSSQGAGTEAFF
TGCGCCAGCAGCTCCCAGGGGGCAGGGACTGAAGCTTTCTTT
>TRBD2|TRBJ2-7|TRBV15|many
CATSRAPRATSGSYEQYF
TGTGCCACCAGCAGAGCGCCTAGGGCGACTAGCGGGAGTTACGAGCAGTACTTC
>-|TRBJ1-2|TRBV4-3|many
CASSQGPGYGYTF
TGCGCCAGCAGCCAAGGTCCAGGCTATGGCTACACCTTC
>-|TRBJ1-3|TRBV19|few
CASGQSFNTGNTIYF
TGTGCCAGCGGACAGTCTTTTAACACTGGAAACACCATATATTTT
>-|TRBJ2-1|TRBV7-9|many
CASRSGGYNEQFF
TGTGCCAGCAGGTCCGGGGGCTACAATGAGCAGTTCTTC